The rows below give T cell receptor beta chains drawn from one sample of a study of tumor-infiltrating lymphocytes in oesophageal squamous cell carcinoma. TCRdb reanalysed the PCR reads using MiXCR and keeps one entry per CDR3 protein. The sample carries just under 20,000 distinct CDR3 sequences, roughly two fifths recorded once. Source material: esophageal tumor tissue. The source is a male donor with esophageal squamous cell carcinoma. Each CDR3 is given without its conserved first and last residue. The order of the fields is clone size, V gene, D gene, CDR3 protein. D genes are given only for firm matches. Only part of the rows carry a size: once, few, many, or a class if the clone is expanded.

abundance: few
v_gene: TRBV3-1
d_gene: NA
CDR3aa: ASSQGGGSDTQY

abundance: NA
v_gene: TRBV6-6
d_gene: NA
CDR3aa: ASIGGSLYEQY

abundance: NA
v_gene: TRBV19
d_gene: NA
CDR3aa: ASSIVVQGQPQH

abundance: many
v_gene: TRBV28
d_gene: NA
CDR3aa: ASSPSAGEQY

abundance: NA
v_gene: TRBV7-2
d_gene: NA
CDR3aa: ASSMGSSTSYEQY

abundance: NA
v_gene: TRBV28
d_gene: NA
CDR3aa: ASSFVGGSFYEQY

abundance: many
v_gene: TRBV9
d_gene: NA
CDR3aa: ASSPWGVLVTEAF

abundance: medium-sized
v_gene: TRBV7-3
d_gene: TRBD2
CDR3aa: ASSELAGGHTQY

abundance: many
v_gene: TRBV12-3/TRBV12-4
d_gene: NA
CDR3aa: ASRRNSGNTIY

abundance: NA
v_gene: TRBV12-3/TRBV12-4
d_gene: TRBD1
CDR3aa: ASNRGDEQF

abundance: many
v_gene: TRBV7-2
d_gene: TRBD2
CDR3aa: ASSLRALGGANSGSYEQY

abundance: many
v_gene: TRBV12-3/TRBV12-4
d_gene: NA
CDR3aa: ASSQGQGNQPQH

abundance: NA
v_gene: TRBV11-2
d_gene: NA
CDR3aa: ASSFVGGSYNSPLH

abundance: few
v_gene: TRBV7-2
d_gene: NA
CDR3aa: ASSLGGMGQY

abundance: NA
v_gene: TRBV6-1
d_gene: NA
CDR3aa: ASSYSLKGGGGNEQF

abundance: NA
v_gene: TRBV6-1
d_gene: TRBD1
CDR3aa: ASSEEGQGVWARNIQY

abundance: NA
v_gene: TRBV7-5
d_gene: NA
CDR3aa: ISVPAAYRLSSGSELDTQY

abundance: NA
v_gene: TRBV7-4
d_gene: TRBD2
CDR3aa: ASSLVRQRAGELKSSYNEQF

abundance: NA
v_gene: TRBV10-3
d_gene: TRBD1
CDR3aa: AISESGQGRNLPQH

abundance: NA
v_gene: TRBV20-1
d_gene: NA
CDR3aa: SAQQGIQPQH

abundance: many
v_gene: TRBV6-2/TRBV6-3
d_gene: NA
CDR3aa: ASSYDLGVRYGYT

abundance: medium-sized
v_gene: TRBV12-3/TRBV12-4
d_gene: NA
CDR3aa: ASSLYSDTQY

abundance: few
v_gene: TRBV7-2
d_gene: NA
CDR3aa: ASSETGTAVHTQY

abundance: once
v_gene: TRBV6-1
d_gene: NA
CDR3aa: ASRDTYEQY

abundance: NA
v_gene: TRBV7-2
d_gene: NA
CDR3aa: ASSLAPRDTQY

abundance: NA
v_gene: TRBV7-9
d_gene: NA
CDR3aa: ASSAPRGGHEQF

abundance: many
v_gene: TRBV10-3
d_gene: NA
CDR3aa: AISAGASTDTQY

abundance: few
v_gene: TRBV7-4
d_gene: NA
CDR3aa: ASSLASDGNQPQH

abundance: many
v_gene: TRBV19
d_gene: NA
CDR3aa: ASMKRLEDQPQH

abundance: NA
v_gene: TRBV11-2
d_gene: TRBD1
CDR3aa: ASSFRGGQGSTDTQY

abundance: many
v_gene: TRBV5-4
d_gene: NA
CDR3aa: ASSFLGELF

abundance: few
v_gene: TRBV19
d_gene: NA
CDR3aa: ASSIAGAGTQY

abundance: few
v_gene: TRBV11-2
d_gene: TRBD2
CDR3aa: ASSSLAGPSNEQY

abundance: NA
v_gene: TRBV12-3/TRBV12-4
d_gene: TRBD1
CDR3aa: ASSLNAGTEDGELY

abundance: NA
v_gene: TRBV24-1
d_gene: NA
CDR3aa: ATRGAGGDEAF

abundance: medium-sized
v_gene: TRBV7-9
d_gene: TRBD1
CDR3aa: ASSLGTVLVGGYT

abundance: NA
v_gene: TRBV7-8
d_gene: NA
CDR3aa: ASSLAKQSPTDTQY

abundance: many
v_gene: TRBV27
d_gene: NA
CDR3aa: ASLSQGSSNSPLH

abundance: NA
v_gene: TRBV6-1
d_gene: NA
CDR3aa: ASSYAGENIQY

abundance: once
v_gene: TRBV7-2
d_gene: TRBD2
CDR3aa: ASSPEGGKETQY

abundance: NA
v_gene: TRBV2
d_gene: NA
CDR3aa: ASKRVGGSPLH

abundance: NA
v_gene: TRBV6-2/TRBV6-3
d_gene: TRBD1
CDR3aa: ASRGGQGPHGYT

abundance: NA
v_gene: TRBV2
d_gene: NA
CDR3aa: ARDVRDGRYGYT

abundance: NA
v_gene: TRBV11-2
d_gene: TRBD2
CDR3aa: ASNPRGTSHNEQF